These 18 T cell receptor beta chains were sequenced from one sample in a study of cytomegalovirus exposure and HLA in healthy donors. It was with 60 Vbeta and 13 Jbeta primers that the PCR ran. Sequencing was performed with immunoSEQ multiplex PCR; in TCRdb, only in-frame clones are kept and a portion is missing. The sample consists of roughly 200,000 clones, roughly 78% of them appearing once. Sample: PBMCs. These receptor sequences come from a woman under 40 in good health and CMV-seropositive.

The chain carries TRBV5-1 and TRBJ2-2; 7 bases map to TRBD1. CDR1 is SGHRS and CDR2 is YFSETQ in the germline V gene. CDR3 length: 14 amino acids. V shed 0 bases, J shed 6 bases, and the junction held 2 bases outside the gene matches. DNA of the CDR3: TGCGCCAGCAGCTTGGAACAGGGGCCCGGGGAGCTGTTTTTT. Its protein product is CASSLEQGPGELFF.

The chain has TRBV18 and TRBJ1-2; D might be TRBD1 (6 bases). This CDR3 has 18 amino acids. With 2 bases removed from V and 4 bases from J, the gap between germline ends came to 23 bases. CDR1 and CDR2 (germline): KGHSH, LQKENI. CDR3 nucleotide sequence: TGTGCCAGCTCACCAGCGACGTCGCTACCGGACAGCCCCTATGGCTACACCTTC. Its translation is CASSPATSLPDSPYGYTF.

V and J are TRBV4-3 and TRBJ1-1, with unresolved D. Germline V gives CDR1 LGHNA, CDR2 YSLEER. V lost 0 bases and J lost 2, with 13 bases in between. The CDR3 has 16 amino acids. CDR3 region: CASSQDLMAVNTEAFF. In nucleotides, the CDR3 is TGCGCCAGCAGCCAAGATCTGATGGCGGTAAACACTGAAGCTTTCTTT.

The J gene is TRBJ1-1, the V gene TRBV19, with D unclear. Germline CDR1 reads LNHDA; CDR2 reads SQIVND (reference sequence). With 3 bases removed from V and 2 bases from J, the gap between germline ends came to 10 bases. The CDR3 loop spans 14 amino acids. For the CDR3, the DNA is TGTGCCAGTAGTATGCGGCCCGCCAACACTGAAGCTTTCTTT. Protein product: CASSMRPANTEAFF.

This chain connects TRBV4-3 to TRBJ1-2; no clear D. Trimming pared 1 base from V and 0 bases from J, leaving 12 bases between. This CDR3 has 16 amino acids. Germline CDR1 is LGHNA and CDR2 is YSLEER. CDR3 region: CASSQVPTASNYGYTF. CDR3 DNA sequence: TGCGCCAGCAGCCAAGTACCAACAGCTTCTAACTATGGCTACACCTTC.

The CDR3, as DNA: TGTGCCAGCAGGGAGGGGACCACGGGCGAGCAGTACTTC. Protein sequence: CASREGTTGEQYF. The chain employs TRBV6-1 and TRBJ2-7, with D perhaps TRBD2 (6 bases). Trimming cost V 6 bases and J 6 bases, with 15 bases left between them. The V gene's germline CDR1 is MNHNS and CDR2 SASEGT. The CDR3 sequence is 13 residues long.

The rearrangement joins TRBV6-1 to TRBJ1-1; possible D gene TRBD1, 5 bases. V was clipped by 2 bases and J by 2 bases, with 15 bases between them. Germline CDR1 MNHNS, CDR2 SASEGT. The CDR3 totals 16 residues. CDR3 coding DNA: TGTGCCAGCAGTGAACCTTTTTTGGGGGGAAACACTGAAGCTTTCTTT. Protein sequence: CASSEPFLGGNTEAFF.

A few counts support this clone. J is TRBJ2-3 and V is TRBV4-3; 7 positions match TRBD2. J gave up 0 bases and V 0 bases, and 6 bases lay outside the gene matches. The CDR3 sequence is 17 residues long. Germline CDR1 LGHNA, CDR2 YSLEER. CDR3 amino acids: CASSQDRSGASTDTQYF. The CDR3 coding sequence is TGCGCCAGCAGCCAAGATAGAAGCGGGGCTAGCACAGATACGCAGTATTTT.

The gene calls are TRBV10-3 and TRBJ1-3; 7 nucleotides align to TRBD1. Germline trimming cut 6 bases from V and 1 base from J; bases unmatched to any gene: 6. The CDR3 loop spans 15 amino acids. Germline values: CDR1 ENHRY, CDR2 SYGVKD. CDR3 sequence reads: CAIRQTGESGNTIYF. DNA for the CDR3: TGTGCCATCAGGCAAACAGGGGAGTCTGGAAACACCATATATTTT.

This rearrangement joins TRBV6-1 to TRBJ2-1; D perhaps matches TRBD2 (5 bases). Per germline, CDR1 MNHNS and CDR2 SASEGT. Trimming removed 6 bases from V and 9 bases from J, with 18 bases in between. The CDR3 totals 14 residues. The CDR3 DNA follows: TGTGCCAGCAGGAGGGTAGAGAGGGTTGGTGAGCAGTTCTTC. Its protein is CASRRVERVGEQFF.

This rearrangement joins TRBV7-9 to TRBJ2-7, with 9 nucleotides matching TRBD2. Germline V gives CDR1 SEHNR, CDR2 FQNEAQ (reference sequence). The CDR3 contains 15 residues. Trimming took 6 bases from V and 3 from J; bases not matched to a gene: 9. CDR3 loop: CASRLAGPTLYEQYF. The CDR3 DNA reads TGTGCCAGCAGACTAGCGGGCCCGACCCTCTACGAGCAGTACTTC.

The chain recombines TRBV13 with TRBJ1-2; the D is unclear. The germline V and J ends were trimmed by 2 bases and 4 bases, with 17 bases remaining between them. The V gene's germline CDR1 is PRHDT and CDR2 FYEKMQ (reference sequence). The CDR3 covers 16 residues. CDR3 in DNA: TGTGCCAGCAGCTTATTCGGACCCGAAGGAGGCTATGGCTACACCTTC. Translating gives CASSLFGPEGGYGYTF.

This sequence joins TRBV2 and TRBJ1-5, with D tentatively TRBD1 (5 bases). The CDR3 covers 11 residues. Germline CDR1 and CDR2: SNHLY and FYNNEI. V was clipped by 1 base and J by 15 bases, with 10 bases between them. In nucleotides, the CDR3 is TGTGCCAGCAGTGAAGGCAGACAGATGCATTTT. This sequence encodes CASSEGRQMHF.

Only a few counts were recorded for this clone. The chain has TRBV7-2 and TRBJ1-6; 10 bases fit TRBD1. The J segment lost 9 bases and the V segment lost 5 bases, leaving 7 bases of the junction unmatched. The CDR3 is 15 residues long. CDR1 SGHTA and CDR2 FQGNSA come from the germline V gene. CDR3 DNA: TGTGCCAGCAGCCCGGGGACAGGGGAGACTTCACCCCTCCACTTT. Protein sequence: CASSPGTGETSPLHF.

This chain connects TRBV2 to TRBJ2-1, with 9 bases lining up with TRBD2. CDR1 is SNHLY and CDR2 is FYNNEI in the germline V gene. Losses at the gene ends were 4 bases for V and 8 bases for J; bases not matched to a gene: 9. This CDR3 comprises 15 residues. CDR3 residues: CASSGLAGVGYEQFF. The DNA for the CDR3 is TGTGCCAGCAGTGGTTTAGCGGGGGTGGGCTATGAGCAGTTCTTC.

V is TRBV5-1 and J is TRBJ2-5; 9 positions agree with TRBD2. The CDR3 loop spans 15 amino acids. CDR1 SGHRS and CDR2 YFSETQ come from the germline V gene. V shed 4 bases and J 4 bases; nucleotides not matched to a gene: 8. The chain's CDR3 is CASSISGSALETQYF. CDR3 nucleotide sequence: TGCGCCAGCAGCATTAGCGGGAGCGCACTAGAGACCCAGTACTTC.

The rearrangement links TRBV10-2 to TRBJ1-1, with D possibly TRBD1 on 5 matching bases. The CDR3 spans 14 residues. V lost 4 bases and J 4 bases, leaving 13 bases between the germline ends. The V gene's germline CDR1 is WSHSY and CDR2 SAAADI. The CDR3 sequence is CASSGAQGFTEAFF. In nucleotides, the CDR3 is TGCGCCAGCAGTGGAGCCCAGGGATTCACTGAAGCTTTCTTT.

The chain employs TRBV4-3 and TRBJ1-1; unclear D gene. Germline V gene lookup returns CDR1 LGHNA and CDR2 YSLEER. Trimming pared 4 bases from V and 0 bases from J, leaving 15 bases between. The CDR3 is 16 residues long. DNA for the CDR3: TGCGCCAGCAGCCCCCGCGGTGAGAATATGAACACTGAAGCTTTCTTT. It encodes CASSPRGENMNTEAFF.